The rows below give T cell receptor beta chains drawn from one sample of a study of Graves' ophthalmopathy and Graves' hyperthyroidism. TCRdb redid the calling of the multiplex PCR reads with MiXCR, one entry per CDR3 protein. This sample has about 170,000 distinct CDR3 sequences, with under 40% found just once. The sequenced sample was peripheral blood. These receptors all stem from a woman in her 40s with Graves' ophthalmopathy. CDR3s include the opening cysteine and the closing phenylalanine or tryptophan. Fields, in order: D gene, J gene, clone size, V gene, CDR3 DNA, CDR3 protein. D genes are given only for firm matches. Rows may omit the clone size; those that give it use once, few, many or a size class.

d_call: -; j_call: TRBJ1-1; clone_size: few; v_call: TRBV6-1; cdr3_nt: TGTGCCAGCAGTGAGACCGGGAGGAACACTGAAGCTTTCTTT; cdr3_aa: CASSETGRNTEAFF
d_call: -; j_call: TRBJ1-1; clone_size: many; v_call: TRBV5-1; cdr3_nt: TGCGCCAGCAGCTTGATGTCAAACACTGAAGCTTTCTTT; cdr3_aa: CASSLMSNTEAFF
d_call: -; j_call: TRBJ1-2; clone_size: many; v_call: TRBV9; cdr3_nt: TGTGCCAGCAGCGTAGACGGGGGCCTCAGCGTCGGCTACACCTTC; cdr3_aa: CASSVDGGLSVGYTF
d_call: -; j_call: TRBJ1-1; clone_size: many; v_call: TRBV6-2/TRBV6-3; cdr3_nt: TGTGCCAGCAGTAGCGGGGGTACGTCGAACACTGAAGCTTTCTTT; cdr3_aa: CASSSGGTSNTEAFF
d_call: TRBD1; j_call: TRBJ1-6; clone_size: few; v_call: TRBV10-3; cdr3_nt: TGTGCCATCAGGCCGGGACAGGGGTTTCTTTCACCCCTCCACTTT; cdr3_aa: CAIRPGQGFLSPLHF
d_call: TRBD2; j_call: TRBJ2-7; clone_size: -; v_call: TRBV7-2; cdr3_nt: TGTGCCAGCAGCATCCCGGGACTAGAGGACGAGCAGTACTTC; cdr3_aa: CASSIPGLEDEQYF
d_call: -; j_call: TRBJ1-1; clone_size: -; v_call: TRBV12-5; cdr3_nt: TGTGCTAGTGGTTTGGGCGGGACGGCAACTGAAGCTTTCTTT; cdr3_aa: CASGLGGTATEAFF
d_call: -; j_call: TRBJ2-5; clone_size: few; v_call: TRBV24-1; cdr3_nt: TGTGCCACCAGTGATTTTATCAGGGGCGACAGAGAGACCCAGTACTTC; cdr3_aa: CATSDFIRGDRETQYF
d_call: TRBD1; j_call: TRBJ2-5; clone_size: many; v_call: TRBV19; cdr3_nt: TGTGCCAGTAGCGGGACAGAGCGTGGGACCCAGTACTTC; cdr3_aa: CASSGTERGTQYF
d_call: -; j_call: TRBJ2-5; clone_size: many; v_call: TRBV6-5; cdr3_nt: TGTGCCAGCAGCTCGTTGGGGGGCCAAGAGACCCAGTACTTC; cdr3_aa: CASSSLGGQETQYF
d_call: -; j_call: TRBJ2-7; clone_size: once; v_call: TRBV6-5; cdr3_nt: TGTGCCAGCAGTTCTTCACTGGACACCTACGAGCAGTACTTC; cdr3_aa: CASSSSLDTYEQYF
d_call: -; j_call: TRBJ2-7; clone_size: -; v_call: TRBV27; cdr3_nt: TGTGCCAGCATGGGTAGGGGCTACGAGCAGTACTTC; cdr3_aa: CASMGRGYEQYF